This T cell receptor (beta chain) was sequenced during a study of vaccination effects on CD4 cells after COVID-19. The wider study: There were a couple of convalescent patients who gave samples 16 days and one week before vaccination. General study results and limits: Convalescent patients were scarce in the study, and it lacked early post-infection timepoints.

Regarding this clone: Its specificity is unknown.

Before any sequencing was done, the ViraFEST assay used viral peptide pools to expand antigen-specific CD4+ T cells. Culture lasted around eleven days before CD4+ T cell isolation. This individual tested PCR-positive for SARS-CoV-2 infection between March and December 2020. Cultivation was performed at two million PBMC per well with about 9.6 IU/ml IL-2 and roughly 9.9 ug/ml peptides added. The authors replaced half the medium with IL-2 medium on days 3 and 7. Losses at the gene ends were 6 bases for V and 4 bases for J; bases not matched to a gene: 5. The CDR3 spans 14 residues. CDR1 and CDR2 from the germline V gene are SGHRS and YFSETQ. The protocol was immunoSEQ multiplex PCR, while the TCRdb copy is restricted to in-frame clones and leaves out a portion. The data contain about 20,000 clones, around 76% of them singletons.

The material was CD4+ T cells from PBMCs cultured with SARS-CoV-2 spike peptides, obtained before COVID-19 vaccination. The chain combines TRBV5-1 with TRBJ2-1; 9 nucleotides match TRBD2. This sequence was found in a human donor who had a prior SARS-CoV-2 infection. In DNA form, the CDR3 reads TGCGCCAGCACGCGCGGGAGGGATTACAATGAGCAGTTCTTC. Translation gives CASTRGRDYNEQFF.